This is a list of T cell receptor beta chains from one sample in a study of T cell responses to AZD1222 COVID-19 vaccine. Sequenced by immunoSEQ multiplex PCR; TCRdb stores in-frame clones only, minus some. This sample has 99,000 or so clones, with around 89% found just once. The sequenced sample was peripheral blood, obtained on day 0 of AZD1222 vaccination. The receptors originated from an adult in good health. Both conserved end residues are part of each CDR3. Fields, in order: D gene, clone size, V gene, J gene, CDR3 DNA, CDR3 protein. D genes are given only for firm matches. Clone size, where shown, is once, few, many, or a class for clones that have expanded.

d_gene: -
abundance: -
v_gene: TRBV19
j_gene: TRBJ1-5
CDR3nt: TGTGCCAGTAGTATCTCCCGGGGGGCATGGCAGCCCCAGCATTTT
CDR3aa: CASSISRGAWQPQHF

d_gene: -
abundance: -
v_gene: TRBV7-8
j_gene: TRBJ2-5
CDR3nt: TGTGCCAGCACCCCGGGCCCAGGGGCGACCCAGTACTTC
CDR3aa: CASTPGPGATQYF

d_gene: -
abundance: -
v_gene: TRBV25-1
j_gene: TRBJ1-2
CDR3nt: TGTGCCAGCAGTGGGCCAGGGAGCTACACCTTC
CDR3aa: CASSGPGSYTF

d_gene: TRBD2
abundance: few
v_gene: TRBV11-2
j_gene: TRBJ2-2
CDR3nt: TGTGCCAGCAGCCGACTAGCGGGAGGGCTCGGGGAGCTGTTTTTT
CDR3aa: CASSRLAGGLGELFF

d_gene: -
abundance: -
v_gene: TRBV28
j_gene: TRBJ1-4
CDR3nt: TGTGCCAGCAGTCCCCATAAGCGCATTGCAACTAATGAAAAACTGTTTTTT
CDR3aa: CASSPHKRIATNEKLFF

d_gene: -
abundance: -
v_gene: TRBV5-6
j_gene: TRBJ2-3
CDR3nt: TGTGCCAGCAGCTTGGGTGGCCTCGGCGATGATACGCAGTATTTT
CDR3aa: CASSLGGLGDDTQYF

d_gene: -
abundance: -
v_gene: TRBV2
j_gene: TRBJ1-3
CDR3nt: TGTGCCAGCCTTCTGACAGTCTCTGGAAACACCATATATTTT
CDR3aa: CASLLTVSGNTIYF

d_gene: TRBD1
abundance: -
v_gene: TRBV6-5
j_gene: TRBJ1-1
CDR3nt: TGTGCCAGCATACCGGGACAGGGACGCACTGAAGCTTTCTTT
CDR3aa: CASIPGQGRTEAFF

d_gene: TRBD1
abundance: -
v_gene: TRBV28
j_gene: TRBJ1-2
CDR3nt: TGTGCCAGCAGTTTGGACAGGGCGTCCTATGGCTACACCTTC
CDR3aa: CASSLDRASYGYTF

d_gene: TRBD2
abundance: -
v_gene: TRBV5-4
j_gene: TRBJ2-1
CDR3nt: TGTGCCAGCAGCCGAGGACTAGCGGGAGAGGGGGTGCAGTTCTTC
CDR3aa: CASSRGLAGEGVQFF

d_gene: -
abundance: -
v_gene: TRBV18
j_gene: TRBJ2-2
CDR3nt: TGTGCCAGCTCACCACTTGGCAGGGGCCTTCCGGACACCGGGGAGCTGTTTTTT
CDR3aa: CASSPLGRGLPDTGELFF

d_gene: -
abundance: -
v_gene: TRBV6-5
j_gene: TRBJ1-1
CDR3nt: TGTGCCAGCAGTCGGACGGACAACACTGAAGCTTTCTTT
CDR3aa: CASSRTDNTEAFF

d_gene: -
abundance: -
v_gene: TRBV4-1
j_gene: TRBJ1-1
CDR3nt: TGCGCCAGCAGCCAACGTTCCCTGGCAGGGATGAACACTGAAGCTTTCTTT
CDR3aa: CASSQRSLAGMNTEAFF

d_gene: -
abundance: -
v_gene: TRBV29-1
j_gene: TRBJ2-3
CDR3nt: TGCAGCGTTGGGGCAGAGTGGAGCACAGATACGCAGTATTTT
CDR3aa: CSVGAEWSTDTQYF

d_gene: TRBD2
abundance: -
v_gene: TRBV28
j_gene: TRBJ2-1
CDR3nt: TGTGCCAGCAGTTTCAGCGGGAGGATCTACAATGAGCAGTTCTTC
CDR3aa: CASSFSGRIYNEQFF

d_gene: -
abundance: -
v_gene: TRBV6-5
j_gene: TRBJ2-7
CDR3nt: TGTGCCAGCAGTTATTGGTACGAGCAGTACTTC
CDR3aa: CASSYWYEQYF

d_gene: TRBD1
abundance: -
v_gene: TRBV28
j_gene: TRBJ1-2
CDR3nt: TGTGCCAGCAGGACAGGGGGATTCTATGGCTACACCTTC
CDR3aa: CASRTGGFYGYTF

d_gene: TRBD1
abundance: -
v_gene: TRBV18
j_gene: TRBJ1-1
CDR3nt: TGTGCCAGCTCACCCCGACAGGGGGAGACTGAAGCTTTCTTT
CDR3aa: CASSPRQGETEAFF